A single sample is the source of the 14 T cell receptor beta chains below, sequenced in a study of blood T cell repertoires in COVID-19. The protocol was immunoSEQ multiplex PCR, while the TCRdb copy is restricted to in-frame clones and leaves out a portion. The sample includes roughly 250,000 clones, approximately 88% seen only once; the top ten take around 2.6%. The sequencing sample was made of PBMCs or T cells enriched from blood (not recorded which). The receptors shown here come from a woman aged 25 to 39 with acute COVID-19.

The CDR3 sequence is CASSSSSGGAREQYF. The CDR3 nucleotides read TGCGCCAGCAGCTCCTCTAGCGGGGGGGCCAGAGAGCAGTACTTC. The rearrangement joins TRBV5-1 to TRBJ2-7, with 12 positions matching TRBD2. The CDR3 runs to 15 residues. V gave up 3 bases and J gave up 7 bases; unmatched junction bases: 8. In germline, CDR1 is SGHRS, CDR2 YFSETQ.

CDR3 amino acids: CAWSGVAKNIQYF. The CDR3 DNA is TGTGCCTGGAGTGGAGTAGCCAAAAACATTCAGTACTTC. This chain uses TRBV30 with TRBJ2-4; D unclear. Looked up from germline, CDR1 is GTSNPN and CDR2 is SVGIG (reference sequence). The V and J ends lost 1 base and 0 bases respectively, with 4 bases between them. This CDR3 has 13 amino acids.

For this clone: An end of the junction does not agree with germline; a read error may underlie this. The rearrangement joins TRBV7-9 to TRBJ1-4, with a possible D match to TRBD1 (6 bases). From germline, CDR1 is SEHNR and CDR2 FQNEAQ (reference sequence). This CDR3 spans 16 amino acids. The chain's CDR3 is CASSIATGGANEKLFF. The CDR3 nucleotides read TGTGCCAGCAGCATAGCGACCGGGGGGGCGAATGAAAAACTGTTTTTT. The full variable domain, rest sourced from reference TRBV7-9 and TRBJ1-4, is DTGVSQNPRHKITKRGQNVTFRCDPISEHNRLYWYRQTLGQGPEFLTYFQNEAQLEKSRLLSDRFSAERPKGSFSTLEIQRTEQGDSAMYLCASSIATGGANEKLFFGSGTQLSVL.

The rearrangement links TRBV5-1 to TRBJ1-1, with D uncertain. Trimming removed 4 bases from V and 6 bases from J, with 13 bases in between. Germline V gene data show CDR1 as SGHRS and CDR2 as YFSETQ. This CDR3 spans 13 amino acids. The CDR3 region has the DNA TGCGCCAGCAGCACGGTCCCTCACGCTGAAGCTTTCTTT. Protein: CASSTVPHAEAFF.

This rearrangement joins TRBV27 to TRBJ2-3; TRBD1 is a possible D gene (7 bases). Per germline, CDR1 MNHEY and CDR2 SMNVEV (reference sequence). CDR3 length equals 15 residues. The ends were cut back, 2 bases at V and 0 bases at J, with 9 bases in the middle. The CDR3 region has the DNA TGTGCCAGCAGTTTACCAGGGGGGAGCACAGATACGCAGTATTTT. Its translation: CASSLPGGSTDTQYF.

The V gene is TRBV10-2, the J gene TRBJ1-1; D remains ambiguous. Per the germline V gene, CDR1 is WSHSY and CDR2 is SAAADI. The CDR3 is made up of 14 amino acids. The germline V and J ends were trimmed by 6 bases and 4 bases, with 15 bases remaining between them. In nucleotides, the CDR3 is TGCGCCAGCAGCTTCGCGGGCCGCGGCACTGAAGCTTTCTTT. Encoded protein: CASSFAGRGTEAFF.

The chain couples TRBV13 to TRBJ2-4, with 11 positions matching TRBD2. The V segment lost 4 bases and the J segment 7 bases; nucleotides outside the gene matches: 9. The CDR3 has 16 residues. From germline, CDR1 is PRHDT and CDR2 FYEKMQ (reference sequence). CDR3 sequence (DNA): TGTGCCAGCAGCTCAACTAGCGGGGGCGTCCGGAACATTCAGTACTTC. Translation gives CASSSTSGGVRNIQYF.

This CDR3 is CASSSQGLWTSGNQETQYF. The DNA for the CDR3 is TGCGCCAGCAGCTCCCAAGGCCTTTGGACTAGCGGAAACCAAGAGACCCAGTACTTC. This chain uses TRBV5-1 with TRBJ2-5; 10 bases map to TRBD2. V gave up 3 bases and J gave up 0 bases; unmatched junction bases: 14. The CDR3 runs 19 residues. The germline V gene encodes CDR1 SGHRS and CDR2 YFSETQ.

The chain recombines TRBV2 with TRBJ2-7; 7 bases align to TRBD1. Unmatched junction bases numbered 0, after V lost 4 bases and J lost 3 bases. Germline lookup yields CDR1 SNHLY and CDR2 FYNNEI. This CDR3 comprises 12 residues. The CDR3 loop is CASSGDSYEQYF. In nucleotides, the CDR3 is TGTGCCAGCAGTGGGGACAGCTACGAGCAGTACTTC. The full variable domain, in which reference TRBV2 and TRBJ2-7 provide the parts outside the CDR3, is EPEVTQTPSHQVTQMGQEVILRCVPISNHLYFYWYRQILGQKVEFLVSFYNNEISEKSEIFDDQFSVERPDGSNFTLKIRSTKLEDSAMYFCASSGDSYEQYFGPGTRLTVT.

This chain joins TRBV6-6 and TRBJ1-1; no firm D call. Trimming removed 6 bases at V and 4 bases at J, with 9 bases between. The germline V gene has CDR1 MNHNY and CDR2 SVGAGI (reference sequence). This CDR3 spans 12 amino acids. The CDR3 reads CASRAEVTEAFF. The CDR3 region has the DNA TGTGCCAGCAGGGCGGAAGTCACTGAAGCTTTCTTT.

This sequence joins TRBV5-4 and TRBJ1-4; 9 bases agree with TRBD1. Germline lookup yields CDR1 SGHNT and CDR2 YYREEE (reference sequence). CDR3 size: 16 residues. V lost 3 bases to trimming and J lost 4 bases; unmatched junction nucleotides: 7. The CDR3, as DNA: TGTGCCAGCAGCTCAATAGACAGGGGGTTTAATGAAAAACTGTTTTTT. This codes for CASSSIDRGFNEKLFF.

The V call is TRBV4-3, the J call TRBJ1-3; the D gene is possibly TRBD1 (6 bases). V lost 0 bases and J lost 7, with 19 bases in between. Germline V CDR1 and CDR2: LGHNA, YSLEER. There are 17 residues in the CDR3. The CDR3 sequence is CASSQDRSVGGRNTIYF. CDR3 nucleotide sequence: TGCGCCAGCAGCCAAGATCGGTCCGTCGGGGGGCGGAACACCATATATTTT.

The chain couples TRBV7-9 to TRBJ2-6; D is unresolved. V was pared by 2 bases and J by 0 bases, with 17 bases between. Germline CDR1 SEHNR, CDR2 FQNEAQ (reference sequence). There are 19 residues in the CDR3. CDR3 coding DNA: TGTGCCAGCAGCTTACCCCTGACAAGGCTCCGCTCTGGGGCCAACGTCCTGACTTTC. It codes for CASSLPLTRLRSGANVLTF.

The rearrangement links TRBV4-3 to TRBJ2-1, with TRBD1 matching over 8 bases. The germline gives CDR1 LGHNA, CDR2 YSLEER. The CDR3 consists of 13 residues. The ends lost 3 bases at V and 10 bases at J; junction bases unmatched: 5. CDR3 in amino acids: CASSHQGASEQFF. The CDR3 DNA is TGCGCCAGCAGCCATCAGGGGGCAAGCGAGCAGTTCTTC.